This entry lists 7 T cell receptor beta chains sequenced from one sample in a study of OX40 agonist ivuxolimab in advanced cancers. Generated by immunoSEQ multiplex PCR, the TCRdb table keeps only in-frame clones and is missing some. The sample shows 80,000 to 95,000 clones, about 86% of them seen only once. Sequencing was performed on CD4+ or CD8+ T cells sorted from blood, taken in a trial of the OX40 agonist ivuxolimab. The source of these receptors is an adult with an advanced solid tumor such as melanoma, head and neck, liver or kidney cancer.

The V and J genes are TRBV9 and TRBJ2-5; 11 bases map to TRBD2. The CDR3 length is 16 residues. V was pared by 0 bases and J by 1 base, with 2 bases of the junction left unmatched. Germline V gene lookup returns CDR1 SGDLS and CDR2 YYNGEE. The CDR3 here is CASSVGTSGGQETQYF. DNA of the CDR3: TGTGCCAGCAGCGTAGGTACTAGCGGGGGCCAAGAGACCCAGTACTTC. The entire variable domain, with the rest obtained from reference TRBV9 and TRBJ2-5, is as follows: DSGVTQTPKHLITATGQRVTLRCSPRSGDLSVYWYQQSLDQGLQFLIQYYNGEERAKGNILERFSAQQFPDLHSELNLSSLELGDSALYFCASSVGTSGGQETQYFGPGTRLLVL.

The V and J genes are TRBV6-6 and TRBJ1-4, with D possibly being TRBD1 (6 bases). The CDR3 loop spans 15 amino acids. Trimming took 0 bases from V and 7 from J, leaving 12 bases between them. CDR1 MNHNY and CDR2 SVGAGI come from the germline V gene (reference sequence). Written as DNA, the CDR3 is TGTGCCAGCAGTTACTCATCAGGGGAGGGTGAAAAACTGTTTTTT. Translation: CASSYSSGEGEKLFF.

J is TRBJ2-7 and V is TRBV10-2, with 8 positions matching TRBD2. This CDR3 has 14 residues. Germline trimming cut 5 bases from V and 2 bases from J; bases unmatched to any gene: 5. The germline CDR1 and CDR2 sequences are WSHSY and SAAADI. The CDR3 spells CASSSDGGAYEQYF. CDR3 nucleotide sequence: TGCGCCAGCAGTTCTGACGGGGGGGCCTACGAGCAGTACTTC.

J is TRBJ1-1 and V is TRBV7-2; no firm D call. This CDR3 comprises 16 residues. Trimming cost V 5 bases and J 0 bases, with 16 bases left between them. CDR1 and CDR2 (germline): SGHTA, FQGNSA. The CDR3 is CASSEFASLMNTEAFF. Here the CDR3 DNA reads TGTGCCAGCAGCGAATTTGCGAGTTTGATGAACACTGAAGCTTTCTTT.

The CDR3 bases are TGTGCCAGCAATCTACAGCCTAACTATGGCTACACCTTC. Amino acids: CASNLQPNYGYTF. This chain joins TRBV6-5 and TRBJ1-2, with unresolved D. The V end lost 7 bases, the J end lost 0 bases, and 9 bases lay between the germline ends. Germline assignment: CDR1 MNHEY and CDR2 SVGAGI. This CDR3 comprises 13 residues.

The chain employs TRBV30 and TRBJ1-5, with unresolved D. This CDR3 region has 14 residues. The V gene lost 2 bases and the J gene lost 2 bases, with 10 bases spanning the gap. Germline V lookup: CDR1 GTSNPN, CDR2 SVGIG (reference sequence). CDR3 bases: TGTGCCTGGAGTAAAGCCGGGGGCAATCAGCCCCAGCATTTT. Protein: CAWSKAGGNQPQHF. The whole variable domain, filled in from reference TRBV30 and TRBJ1-5, reads SQTIHQWPATLVQPVGSPLSLECTVEGTSNPNLYWYRQAAGRGLQLLFYSVGIGQISSEVPQNLSASRPQDRQFILSSKKLLLSDSGFYLCAWSKAGGNQPQHFGDGTRLSIL.

This chain links TRBV11-2 with TRBJ1-6; 8 positions agree with TRBD1. The CDR3 is made up of 14 amino acids. Trimming at V came to 3 bases and at J to 7 bases, leaving 2 bases not matched to a gene. CDR1 is SGHAT and CDR2 is FQNNGV in the germline V gene. CDR3 sequence: CASSFRQGNSPLHF. CDR3 coding DNA: TGTGCCAGCAGCTTCAGACAGGGGAATTCACCCCTCCACTTT.